One and the same sample provided the 31 T cell receptor beta chains below, sequenced in a study of blood T cell repertoires in COVID-19. Profiled with immunoSEQ multiplex PCR; TCRdb holds only in-frame clones, not every one. Found here are tens of thousands of clones, around 83% of them singletons; the top ten hold 7% to 8.5%. Input material: peripheral blood. The receptors derive from a man aged 60 to 69 with active COVID-19.

This chain links TRBV7-3 with TRBJ2-3; a possible D gene is TRBD2 (5 bases). Germline CDR1 reads SGHTA; CDR2 reads FQGTGA. This CDR3 region has 16 residues. The V end lost 0 bases, the J end lost 5 bases, and 15 bases lay between the germline ends. Here the CDR3 DNA reads TGTGCCAGCAGCTTAACAAGAGGACTCAATGTAGATACGCAGTATTTT. Its protein product is CASSLTRGLNVDTQYF.

The genes are TRBV7-8 and TRBJ1-4; D not certain. Between the trimmed V and J ends, which lost 10 bases and 3 bases, there was a span of 15 bases. The CDR3 runs to 14 residues. Germline V lookup: CDR1 SGHVS, CDR2 FQNEAQ. CDR3 sequence reads: CATQNRLANEKLFF. DNA for the CDR3: TGTGCCACCCAAAATAGGCTAGCTAATGAAAAACTGTTTTTT.

This clone was seen only once. The chain couples TRBV5-1 to TRBJ1-1; TRBD1 is a possible D gene (5 bases). This CDR3 is built from 16 residues. Germline-derived CDR1 and CDR2 are SGHRS and YFSETQ. Trimming shortened V by 0 bases and J by 2 bases, and 14 bases separated the two germline ends. CDR3 sequence reads: CASSLAPQGGNTEAFF. For the CDR3, the DNA is TGCGCCAGCAGCTTGGCCCCCCAGGGTGGAAACACTGAAGCTTTCTTT.

The V and J genes are TRBV6-5 and TRBJ2-7; 13 bases map to TRBD2. Germline lookup yields CDR1 MNHEY and CDR2 SVGAGI. The CDR3 extends over 16 amino acids. Trimming cost V 0 bases and J 3 bases; bases outside gene matches: 2. The CDR3 region has the DNA TGTGCCAGCAGTTACTCGGGACTAGCGGGATTCTACGAGCAGTACTTC. Translated: CASSYSGLAGFYEQYF.

The J gene is TRBJ2-7, the V gene TRBV29-1, with TRBD1 matching 8 bases. The germline V gene has CDR1 SQVTM and CDR2 ANQGSEA. The length of the CDR3 is 13 residues. The V segment lost 7 bases and the J segment 3 bases; nucleotides outside the gene matches: 8. The CDR3 loop reads CSAQTGAFYEQYF. CDR3 nucleotides: TGCAGCGCTCAGACAGGGGCTTTCTACGAGCAGTACTTC.

The CDR3: CASSYSTSGGDTQYF. Here the CDR3 DNA reads TGTGCCAGCAGCTATTCGACTAGCGGGGGGGATACGCAGTATTTT. V is TRBV7-2 and J is TRBJ2-3; TRBD2 matches at 13 bases. Germline loops: CDR1 SGHTA, CDR2 FQGNSA. V shed 4 bases, J shed 6 bases, and the junction held 4 bases outside the gene matches. This CDR3 has 15 amino acids.

The rearrangement uses TRBV5-4 and TRBJ1-1, with TRBD1 as a possible D gene (5 bases). V was shortened by 5 bases and J by 1 base, with 9 bases between the two germline ends. Looked up from germline, CDR1 is SGHNT and CDR2 is YYREEE (reference sequence). The CDR3 loop spans 13 amino acids. The CDR3 is CASRPDRNTEAFF. The CDR3 DNA is TGTGCCAGCAGACCAGACAGGAACACTGAAGCTTTCTTT.

The chain has TRBV18 and TRBJ2-7; 9 nucleotides match TRBD1. This CDR3 contains 12 residues. J was trimmed by 6 bases and V by 8 bases; bases with no gene match: 5. The germline V gene encodes CDR1 KGHSH and CDR2 LQKENI. The DNA for the CDR3 is TGTGCCAGCCAAACAGGGGGCGGCGAGCAGTACTTC. Translated: CASQTGGGEQYF.

The V call is TRBV3-1 (or the pseudogene TRBV3-2), the J call TRBJ2-1; 8 bases fit TRBD2. This CDR3 contains 17 residues. From germline, CDR1 is LGHDT and CDR2 YNNKEL (reference sequence). Germline trimming cut 4 bases from V and 4 bases from J; bases unmatched to any gene: 12. CDR3 DNA: TGTGCCAGCAGCCGACTACTTAGCGGGATAGGGTACAATGAGCAGTTCTTC. Translated: CASSRLLSGIGYNEQFF.

The chain couples TRBV28 to TRBJ2-1; D is unresolved. The V gene lost 3 bases and the J gene lost 0 bases, with 9 bases spanning the gap. The CDR3 extends over 15 amino acids. Germline V CDR1 and CDR2: MDHEN, SYDVKM. The CDR3 region is CASSLVGSSYNEQFF. As DNA, the CDR3 is TGTGCCAGCAGTTTGGTTGGTAGCTCCTACAATGAGCAGTTCTTC.

V is TRBV7-3 and J is TRBJ2-1; 8 bases align to TRBD2. V dropped 5 bases and J dropped 9; count of bases not matched to a gene: 6. The V gene's germline CDR1 is SGHTA and CDR2 FQGTGA. This CDR3 region has 13 residues. The DNA of the CDR3 is TGTGCCAGCAGCACCCGGGGGGGCGCTGAGCAGTTCTTC. Amino acid sequence: CASSTRGGAEQFF.

This sequence joins TRBV5-1 and TRBJ2-7, with 8 bases fitting TRBD1. The V and J ends lost 4 bases and 2 bases, in that order; junction bases with no gene match: 5. CDR3 length: 14 residues. In germline, CDR1 is SGHRS, CDR2 YFSETQ. In nucleotides, the CDR3 is TGCGCCAGCAGCAGAGGACAGGGCCCCTACGAGCAGTACTTC. Amino acid sequence: CASSRGQGPYEQYF.

This clone was picked up a small number of times. V gene TRBV29-1 combines with J gene TRBJ1-2, with D perhaps matching TRBD1 (5 bases). The CDR3 has 12 amino acids. In germline, CDR1 is SQVTM, CDR2 ANQGSEA. V lost 5 bases and J 4 bases, leaving 11 bases between the germline ends. Here the CDR3 DNA reads TGCAGCGTTATAACAGGTAGCTATGGCTACACCTTC. Amino acids: CSVITGSYGYTF.

This clone was observed a few times. The V and J genes are TRBV4-1 and TRBJ1-2; D is unclear. Trimming shortened V by 2 bases and J by 2 bases, and 12 bases separated the two germline ends. This CDR3 contains 15 residues. Germline V lookup: CDR1 MGHRA, CDR2 YSYEKL. DNA of the CDR3: TGCGCCAGCAGCCAATCTTCTTTACAGAACTATGGCTACACCTTC. Translated: CASSQSSLQNYGYTF.

This chain links TRBV4-1 with TRBJ2-2, with D possibly TRBD2 on 5 matching bases. Trimming took 1 base from V and 6 from J, leaving 9 bases between them. CDR1 is MGHRA and CDR2 is YSYEKL in the germline V gene. The CDR3 has 14 amino acids. In nucleotides, the CDR3 is TGCGCCAGCAGCCAAGCCACGGGGTCCGGGGAGCTGTTTTTT. Protein product: CASSQATGSGELFF.

The chain recombines TRBV18 with TRBJ2-3; weak D call: TRBD1 (5 bases). The CDR3 sequence is 12 residues long. The V end was cut by 3 bases, the J end by 6 bases, with 7 bases between. Germline V gene lookup returns CDR1 KGHSH and CDR2 LQKENI. Here the CDR3 reads CASSPGLDTQYF. The CDR3 nucleotides are TGTGCCAGCTCACCGGGGCTCGATACGCAGTATTTT.

The V gene is TRBV4-2, the J gene TRBJ1-4; no definite D call. CDR3 length: 18 amino acids. With 0 bases removed from V and 0 bases from J, the gap between germline ends came to 14 bases. Germline CDR1 is LGHNA and CDR2 is YNFKEQ. The CDR3 spells CASSQDLDTRATNEKLFF. In DNA, the CDR3 is TGTGCCAGCAGCCAAGATCTTGACACTAGGGCAACTAATGAAAAACTGTTTTTT.

The CDR3 here is CASSQGFGDTQYF. The CDR3 coding sequence is TGTGCCAGCAGCCAGGGATTCGGCGATACGCAGTATTTT. The chain uses TRBV7-3 and TRBJ2-3; D perhaps matches TRBD1 (5 bases). Deletions cut 5 bases from V and 6 bases from J, with 12 bases between. CDR3 size: 13 residues. The germline gives CDR1 SGHTA, CDR2 FQGTGA.

The CDR3 DNA follows: TGTGCCAGCAGCTTAACAGGGGGCATCACTGAAGCTTTCTTT. Its translation is CASSLTGGITEAFF. V gene TRBV7-3 combines with J gene TRBJ1-1; 7 nucleotides line up with TRBD1. The CDR3 extends over 14 amino acids. Germline V gives CDR1 SGHTA, CDR2 FQGTGA. V dropped 0 bases and J dropped 4; count of bases not matched to a gene: 2.

This sequence joins TRBV3-1 (or the pseudogene TRBV3-2) and TRBJ2-2, with D perhaps matching TRBD2 (7 bases). Looked up from germline, CDR1 is LGHDT and CDR2 is YNNKEL (reference sequence). The V gene lost 0 bases and the J gene lost 2 bases, with 31 bases spanning the gap. The CDR3 has 23 amino acids. DNA for the CDR3: TGTGCCAGCAGCCAAGATCTGACGCGGGCGGGGGCGATGCGAACAGATAACACCGGGGAGCTGTTTTTT. Translating it yields CASSQDLTRAGAMRTDNTGELFF.

The gene calls are TRBV19 and TRBJ2-7; 7 bases agree with TRBD2. There are 15 residues in the CDR3. CDR1 LNHDA and CDR2 SQIVND come from the germline V gene (reference sequence). Trimming at V came to 8 bases and at J to 1 base, leaving 11 bases not matched to a gene. For the CDR3, the DNA is TGTGCCAGTGCCGGGAGGTCAGGGAGTTCCTACGAGCAGTACTTC. It codes for CASAGRSGSSYEQYF.

There are a few counts of this clone. This chain connects TRBV5-6 to TRBJ1-3; 8 positions agree with TRBD1. Trimming cost V 4 bases and J 5 bases; bases outside gene matches: 8. This CDR3 contains 15 residues. Germline V CDR1 and CDR2: SGHDT, YYEEEE. The CDR3 nucleotides are TGTGCCAGCAGCCTCGGACAGGGCCCCCGAAACACCATATATTTT. It yields the protein CASSLGQGPRNTIYF.

The chain links TRBV18 to TRBJ2-5, with TRBD1 matching 7 bases. After removal of 2 bases from V and 5 bases from J, the junction contained 5 bases not matched to a gene. The V gene's germline CDR1 is KGHSH and CDR2 LQKENI. The CDR3 consists of 14 residues. The CDR3 sequence: CASSPDRERETQYF. The CDR3 nucleotides read TGTGCCAGCTCACCAGACAGGGAAAGGGAGACCCAGTACTTC. Filled out from reference TRBV18 and TRBJ2-5, the complete variable domain reads NAGVMQNPRHLVRRRGQEARLRCSPMKGHSHVYWYRQLPEEGLKFMVYLQKENIIDESGMPKERFSAEFPKEGPSILRIQQVVRGDSAAYFCASSPDRERETQYFGPGTRLLVL.

The chain carries TRBV2 and TRBJ2-3, with D hard to call. This CDR3 region has 14 residues. The ends were cut back, 1 base at V and 4 bases at J, with 9 bases in the middle. The germline CDR1 and CDR2 sequences are SNHLY and FYNNEI. CDR3 in DNA: TGTGCCAGCAGTGAAGTAAGCCTCCCAGATACGCAGTATTTT. This translates into CASSEVSLPDTQYF. The full variable domain, with the rest looked up from reference TRBV2 and TRBJ2-3, is EPEVTQTPSHQVTQMGQEVILRCVPISNHLYFYWYRQILGQKVEFLVSFYNNEISEKSEIFDDQFSVERPDGSNFTLKIRSTKLEDSAMYFCASSEVSLPDTQYFGPGTRLTVL.

The rearrangement links TRBV6-6 to TRBJ1-3, with D unclear. The CDR3 runs 14 residues. Trimming removed 5 bases at V and 0 bases at J, with 8 bases between. Germline values: CDR1 MNHNY, CDR2 SVGAGI (reference sequence). CDR3 residues: CASSPTGSGNTIYF. CDR3 nucleotides: TGTGCCAGCAGTCCTACCGGCTCTGGAAACACCATATATTTT.

This clone has only a few counts. The V and J genes are TRBV30 and TRBJ1-6; D might be TRBD1 (6 bases). The CDR3 has 14 amino acids. Germline V gene data show CDR1 as GTSNPN and CDR2 as SVGIG (reference sequence). The V and J ends lost 4 bases and 7 bases respectively, with 14 bases between them. The CDR3 sequence is CAWTPGGPNSPLHF. In DNA form, the CDR3 reads TGTGCCTGGACCCCGGGGGGCCCAAATTCACCCCTCCACTTT.

The chain is built from TRBV5-4 and TRBJ2-7; D gene unclear. Germline lookup yields CDR1 SGHNT and CDR2 YYREEE (reference sequence). V lost 3 bases and J 2 bases, leaving 9 bases between the germline ends. The length of the CDR3 is 13 residues. The CDR3 DNA reads TGTGCCAGCAGCTCCGGGTCTACCTACGAGCAGTACTTC. Amino acids: CASSSGSTYEQYF.

This clone was detected only once. The chain employs TRBV5-8 and TRBJ2-1; 7 bases agree with TRBD2. V lost 3 bases, J lost 0 bases, and 3 bases stayed unmatched. The CDR3 runs to 15 residues. Germline V lookup: CDR1 SGHTS, CDR2 YDEGEE. This chain's CDR3 is CASSSLALSYNEQFF. The DNA for the CDR3 is TGTGCCAGCAGCTCACTAGCGCTCTCCTACAATGAGCAGTTCTTC.

The chain couples TRBV19 to TRBJ1-2; 7 bases map to TRBD1. The J segment lost 4 bases and the V segment lost 6 bases, leaving 8 bases of the junction unmatched. The CDR3 contains 14 residues. Germline CDR1 and CDR2: LNHDA and SQIVND (reference sequence). The DNA of the CDR3 is TGTGCCAGTAGCACAGGGGTTTGGGGCTATGGCTACACCTTC. This codes for CASSTGVWGYGYTF.

This clone came up a few times. The chain recombines TRBV2 with TRBJ1-2; 8 bases agree with TRBD1. The V gene end was trimmed by 8 bases and the J gene end by 0 bases; junction bases not matched to a gene: 5. The germline gives CDR1 SNHLY, CDR2 FYNNEI. This CDR3 comprises 14 residues. CDR3 sequence reads: CASWGQAANYGYTF. For the CDR3, the DNA is TGTGCCAGCTGGGGACAGGCAGCTAACTATGGCTACACCTTC.

V gene TRBV19 combines with J gene TRBJ1-5, with 9 bases lining up with TRBD1. There are 15 residues in the CDR3. Germline V gives CDR1 LNHDA, CDR2 SQIVND (reference sequence). After removal of 6 bases from V and 2 bases from J, the junction contained 5 bases not matched to a gene. The CDR3 DNA follows: TGTGCCAGTAGAATAACAGGGGGCCGCAATCAGCCCCAGCATTTT. This codes for CASRITGGRNQPQHF.